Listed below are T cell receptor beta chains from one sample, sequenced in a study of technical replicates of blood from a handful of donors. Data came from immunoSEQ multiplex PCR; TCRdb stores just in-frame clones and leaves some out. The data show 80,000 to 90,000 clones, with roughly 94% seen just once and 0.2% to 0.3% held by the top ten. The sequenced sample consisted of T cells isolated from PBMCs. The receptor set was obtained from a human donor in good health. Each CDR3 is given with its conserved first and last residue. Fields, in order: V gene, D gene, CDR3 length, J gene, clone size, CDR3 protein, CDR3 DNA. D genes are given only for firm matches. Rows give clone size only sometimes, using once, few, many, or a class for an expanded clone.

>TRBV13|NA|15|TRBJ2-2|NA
CASSRGGPSTGELFF
TGTGCCAGCAGCCGTGGGGGCCCCAGCACCGGGGAGCTGTTTTTT
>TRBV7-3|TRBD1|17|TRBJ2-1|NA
CASSLRKGGDRGNEQFF
TGTGCCAGCAGCTTAAGAAAGGGAGGGGACAGGGGTAATGAGCAGTTCTTC
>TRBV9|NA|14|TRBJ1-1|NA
CASSVAVKNTEAFF
TGTGCCAGCAGCGTAGCAGTCAAGAACACTGAAGCTTTCTTT
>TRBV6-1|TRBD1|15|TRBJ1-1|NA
CASSEISTGKVEAFF
TGTGCCAGCAGTGAAATTTCGACAGGGAAGGTTGAAGCTTTCTTT
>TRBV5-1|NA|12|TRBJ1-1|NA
CASSVPNTEAFF
TGCGCCAGCAGCGTCCCTAACACTGAAGCTTTCTTT
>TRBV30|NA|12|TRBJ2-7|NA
CAWRQTTGDSGF
TGTGCCTGGAGGCAAACAACGGGCGACAGTGGCTTC
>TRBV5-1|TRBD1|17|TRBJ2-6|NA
CASNPRQGTSGANVLTF
TGCGCCAGCAACCCACGACAGGGCACCTCTGGGGCCAACGTCCTGACTTTC
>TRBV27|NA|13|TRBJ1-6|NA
CASSLREDSPLHF
TGTGCCAGCAGTTTAAGGGAGGATTCACCCCTCCACTTT
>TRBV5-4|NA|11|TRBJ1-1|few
CASRRDSEAFF
TGTGCCAGCAGGCGGGATTCTGAAGCTTTCTTT
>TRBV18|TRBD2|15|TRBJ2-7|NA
CASFTMSGSSYEQYF
TGTGCCAGCTTCACCATGAGCGGGAGCTCCTACGAGCAGTACTTC
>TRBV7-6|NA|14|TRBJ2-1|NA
CASSLNPQSNEQFF
TGTGCCAGCAGCTTAAACCCCCAGTCCAATGAGCAGTTCTTC
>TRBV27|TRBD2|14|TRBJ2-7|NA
CASHGLAETYEQYF
TGTGCCTCACATGGACTAGCGGAAACCTACGAGCAGTACTTC
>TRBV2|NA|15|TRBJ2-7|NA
CASTELGLAAYEQYF
TGTGCCAGCACGGAACTAGGGTTAGCGGCCTACGAGCAGTACTTC
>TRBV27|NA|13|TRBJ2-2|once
CASSPRPLRGLFF
TGTGCCAGCAGTCCCCGGCCCCTCAGGGGTCTGTTTTTT
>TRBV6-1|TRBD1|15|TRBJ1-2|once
CASSEGTGDRYGYTF
TGTGCCAGCAGTGAGGGTACAGGGGACCGCTATGGCTACACCTTC
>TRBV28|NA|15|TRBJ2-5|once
CASSSAGAGQETQYF
TGTGCCAGCAGTTCAGCAGGGGCGGGCCAAGAGACCCAGTACTTC
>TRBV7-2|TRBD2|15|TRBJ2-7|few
CASSRRTSGSYEQYF
TGTGCCAGCAGTCGCAGGACTAGCGGGTCCTACGAGCAGTACTTC
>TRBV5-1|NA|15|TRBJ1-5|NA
CASSLGDYSNQPQHF
TGCGCCAGCAGCCTCGGGGACTATAGCAATCAGCCCCAGCATTTT
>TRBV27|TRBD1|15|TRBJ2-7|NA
CASSSNRGQLYEQYF
TGTGCCAGCAGTTCTAACAGGGGGCAGCTCTACGAGCAGTACTTC
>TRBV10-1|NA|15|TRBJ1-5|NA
CASSELVNSNQPQHF
TGCGCCAGCAGTGAGTTAGTAAATAGCAATCAGCCCCAGCATTTT
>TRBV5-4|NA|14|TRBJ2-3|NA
CASSSTPLTDTQYF
TGTGCCAGCAGCTCTACCCCCCTCACAGATACGCAGTATTTT
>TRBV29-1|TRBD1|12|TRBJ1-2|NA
CSVASDRDGYTF
TGCAGCGTCGCCTCGGACAGGGATGGCTACACCTTC
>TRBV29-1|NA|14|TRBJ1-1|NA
CSVAYHLGDDEAFF
TGCAGCGTGGCCTACCATCTCGGGGATGATGAAGCTTTCTTT
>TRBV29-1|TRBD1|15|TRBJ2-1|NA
CRASGIQDRVNEQFF
TGCAGGGCCTCCGGGATTCAGGACAGGGTCAATGAGCAGTTCTTC